A single sample gave rise to the 19 T cell receptor beta chains below, sequenced in a study of immune heterogeneity within non-small cell lung tumors. Bulk tumor genomic DNA served as template, at around 600 ng per sample. Each primary tumor yielded several biopsies, collected far apart from one another at surgery. With untreated, newly diagnosed non-small cell lung cancer, the patients went on to undergo curative surgery. The authors amplified TCR beta CDR3 by multiplex PCR with 32 V and 13 J primers. One entry per CDR3 protein, called by TCRdb with MiXCR from the multiplex PCR reads. Of 3,500 or so distinct CDR3 sequences in the sample, 27% were seen once. Sequencing was carried out using lung tumor tissue. The receptor set was obtained from a man in his sixties with non-small cell lung cancer.

By its share, this clonotype is large. J is TRBJ2-5 and V is TRBV2; 7 nucleotides line up with TRBD1. This CDR3 is 13 amino acids long. With 6 bases clipped from V and 3 bases from J, the junction kept 4 bases outside the gene matches. Germline assignment: CDR1 SNHLY and CDR2 FYNNEI. The CDR3 DNA reads TGTGCCAGCAGCGGGACAGCCAAAGAGACCCAGTACTTC. Its translation is CASSGTAKETQYF. The full variable domain, in which reference TRBV2 and TRBJ2-5 provide the parts outside the CDR3, is EPEVTQTPSHQVTQMGQEVILRCVPISNHLYFYWYRQILGQKVEFLVSFYNNEISEKSEIFDDQFSVERPDGSNFTLKIRSTKLEDSAMYFCASSGTAKETQYFGPGTRLLVL.

The rearrangement joins TRBV28 to TRBJ2-1; weak D call: TRBD2 (5 bases). The germline gives CDR1 MDHEN, CDR2 SYDVKM. The CDR3 has 16 amino acids. V lost 3 bases, J lost 4 bases, and 16 bases lay in between. The CDR3 DNA follows: TGTGCCAGCAGTTTTCCCCCCCCCCTAGCTTACAATGAGCAGTTCTTC. This encodes CASSFPPPLAYNEQFF.

This clonotype is labeled medium-sized. This chain uses TRBV6-1 with TRBJ2-3, with D perhaps matching TRBD2 (5 bases). The germline gives CDR1 MNHNS, CDR2 SASEGT. This CDR3 contains 15 residues. Trimming took 4 bases from V and 2 from J, leaving 13 bases between them. The CDR3 loop is CASSGSGRPTDTQYF. CDR3 bases: TGTGCCAGCAGTGGCTCGGGGAGACCCACAGATACGCAGTATTTT.

The genes are TRBV29-1 and TRBJ2-1; D uncertain. V dropped 0 bases and J dropped 4 bases, with 22 bases sitting between them. The CDR3 extends over 18 amino acids. In germline, CDR1 is SQVTM, CDR2 ANQGSEA. CDR3 sequence reads: CSVEEAQASPDLYNEQFF. The CDR3 coding sequence is TGCAGCGTTGAAGAGGCCCAAGCGTCTCCCGACTTATACAATGAGCAGTTCTTC.

This clonotype has just a few counts. The V call is TRBV10-1, the J call TRBJ2-7; D not resolved. The germline V gene has CDR1 WNHNN and CDR2 SYGVQD (reference sequence). Trimming removed 3 bases at V and 6 bases at J, with 15 bases between. The CDR3 is 14 amino acids. In DNA, the CDR3 is TGCGCCAGCAGTGATGAGGTTACAGTACGCGAGCAGTACTTC. It is translated as CASSDEVTVREQYF.

This clonotype occurred a few times. V gene TRBV11-2 combines with J gene TRBJ2-5; tentatively, D is TRBD1 (5 bases). Germline CDR1 and CDR2: SGHAT and FQNNGV. Trimming left V 0 bases short and J 0 bases short, with 11 bases between. The CDR3 runs 16 residues. Here the CDR3 DNA reads TGTGCCAGCAGCTTAGATCGGTACAGGTACCAAGAGACCCAGTACTTC. Protein sequence: CASSLDRYRYQETQYF.

The chain is built from TRBV20-1 and TRBJ2-3; 7 nucleotides line up with TRBD2. This CDR3 is 14 amino acids long. The J segment lost 3 bases and the V segment lost 8 bases, leaving 11 bases of the junction unmatched. Germline values: CDR1 DFQATT, CDR2 SNEGSKA (reference sequence). The CDR3 region has the DNA TGCAGTCCTACACAGCGGGATGGGACAGATACGCAGTATTTT. Protein: CSPTQRDGTDTQYF.

This chain connects TRBV12-3 or TRBV12-4 to TRBJ2-1, with TRBD2 matching 7 bases. The ends lost 2 bases at V and 6 bases at J; junction bases unmatched: 7. The CDR3 length is 15 residues. CDR3 protein: CASSLSGNYFNEQFF. The CDR3 DNA is TGTGCCAGCAGTTTAAGCGGGAATTACTTCAATGAGCAGTTCTTC.

V gene TRBV6-4 combines with J gene TRBJ2-5; D possibly corresponds to TRBD1 (5 bases). Between the trimmed V and J ends, which lost 6 bases and 4 bases, there was a span of 12 bases. Per the germline V gene, CDR1 is MRHNA and CDR2 is SNTAGT. This CDR3 is 13 amino acids long. CDR3 nucleotides: TGTGCCAGCAGCGAAAGAAGGGGAGAGACCCAGTACTTC. This codes for CASSERRGETQYF.

A word on this clonotype: A read error may produce the germline difference seen at one junction end. The gene calls are TRBV6-2 or TRBV6-3 and TRBJ2-2; no reliable D call. CDR1 and CDR2 (germline): MNHEY, SVGEGT. This CDR3 has 11 residues. CDR3: CASTNNGELFF. The CDR3 DNA reads as TGTGCCAGCACGAACAACGGGGAGCTGTTTTTT.

The gene calls are TRBV3-1 and TRBJ1-2; D call uncertain. The CDR3 spans 12 residues. Germline CDR1 reads LGHDT; CDR2 reads YNNKEL (reference sequence). The V end lost 1 base, the J end lost 8 bases, and 8 bases lay between the germline ends. For the CDR3, the DNA is TGTGCCAGCAGCCAAGCCCCGTTCGGCTACACCTTC. Its translation: CASSQAPFGYTF. The full variable domain, in which reference TRBV3-1 and TRBJ1-2 provide the parts outside the CDR3, is DTAVSQTPKYLVTQMGNDKSIKCEQNLGHDTMYWYKQDSKKFLKIMFSYNNKELIINETVPNRFSPKSPDKAHLNLHINSLELGDSAVYFCASSQAPFGYTFGSGTRLTVV.

This clonotype was counted between two and nine times. This rearrangement joins TRBV4-1 to TRBJ1-2; a possible D gene is TRBD1 (6 bases). The CDR3 totals 15 residues. The ends were cut back, 1 base at V and 0 bases at J, with 9 bases in the middle. From germline, CDR1 is MGHRA and CDR2 YSYEKL. The chain's CDR3 is CASSQVDRANYGYTF. The CDR3, as DNA: TGCGCCAGCAGCCAAGTGGACAGAGCTAACTATGGCTACACCTTC.

This clonotype counts as medium-sized. This chain uses TRBV11-2 with TRBJ2-7, with 9 positions matching TRBD2. The V and J ends lost 3 bases and 4 bases, in that order; junction bases with no gene match: 4. This CDR3 comprises 14 residues. Germline lookup yields CDR1 SGHAT and CDR2 FQNNGV. CDR3 nucleotide sequence: TGTGCCAGCAGCTTCCTAGCGGGACAATACGAGCAGTACTTC. Encoded protein: CASSFLAGQYEQYF.

About this clonotype itself: A much larger clone lies one base from this, so it may be a read error. The rearrangement joins TRBV5-1 to TRBJ2-7; D is perhaps TRBD2 (6 bases). The germline V gene has CDR1 SGHRS and CDR2 YFSETQ. This CDR3 is built from 14 residues. The CDR3 DNA sequence: TGCGCCAGCACCTTGGTCGGGGGTCCCTACGAGCAGTACTTC. This sequence encodes CASTLVGGPYEQYF.

Judged by abundance, this clonotype is medium-sized. This chain uses TRBV12-3 or TRBV12-4 with TRBJ1-5; 9 nucleotides line up with TRBD1. V lost 5 bases, J lost 6 bases, and 8 bases stayed unmatched. This CDR3 has 15 amino acids. The chain's CDR3 is CASSPTGGASQPQHF. The CDR3 DNA reads as TGTGCCAGCAGTCCCACAGGGGGCGCGAGTCAGCCCCAGCATTTT.

This clonotype was seen only once. This may stem from a read error, because a much larger clone lies one nucleotide away. CDR3 sequence (DNA): TGCGCCAGCAGCCAACCTCTAGCGGGAGTGTCGGGTGAGCAGTTCTTC. Its translation is CASSQPLAGVSGEQFF. The chain combines TRBV4-1 with TRBJ2-1, with TRBD2 identical over 10 bases. CDR1 and CDR2 (germline): MGHRA, YSYEKL. The CDR3 is made up of 16 amino acids. Unmatched junction bases numbered 10, after V lost 2 bases and J lost 9 bases.

The J gene is TRBJ2-1, the V gene TRBV10-3; 9 bases fit TRBD2. Germline values: CDR1 ENHRY, CDR2 SYGVKD. J was trimmed by 2 bases and V by 6 bases; bases with no gene match: 11. CDR3 length: 17 residues. The CDR3 sequence: CAIRRAGLAQTYNEQFF. The CDR3 DNA sequence: TGTGCCATCAGGAGGGCCGGACTAGCGCAAACCTACAATGAGCAGTTCTTC.

Of note for this clonotype: This may come from a read error, since a much larger clone is one base off. The chain carries TRBV3-1 and TRBJ1-1, with D hard to call. Germline lookup yields CDR1 LGHDT and CDR2 YNNKEL (reference sequence). V gave up 4 bases and J gave up 10 bases, with 13 bases separating them. CDR3 length equals 12 residues. For the CDR3, the DNA is TGTGCCAGCAGCCCGAGAGGGAAGATAGCTTTCTTT. Its protein product is CASSPRGKIAFF.

This clonotype has a handful of counts. The chain employs TRBV20-1 and TRBJ2-1, with D perhaps TRBD2 (6 bases). V lost 2 bases to trimming and J lost 8 bases, with 19 bases between them. There are 15 residues in the CDR3. The V gene's germline CDR1 is DFQATT and CDR2 SNEGSKA (reference sequence). DNA of the CDR3: TGCAGTGCTAGATACGCGGGATCGTCTTCGCATGAGCAGTTCTTC. The encoded protein is CSARYAGSSSHEQFF.